This T cell receptor beta chain was sequenced for a study of vaccination and CD4 T cells after COVID-19. Study-wide background: Post-vaccine sampling followed dose two by a median 72 days (range 14 to 241).

Once obtained from cultured CD4+ T cells, the DNA was sequenced using the Oncomine TCR Beta short-read assay. MiXCR, applied by TCRdb to the PCR reads, yields one record per CDR3 protein. This repertoire shows approximately 10,000 distinct CDR3 sequences, approximately 83% found once; its top ten account for about 11%. Worth noting for this clonotype: Its specificity is not known.

Treatment of the sample: roughly 11-day PBMC culture with coronavirus spike peptide pools or control peptides (ViraFEST assay). Roughly 2 million PBMCs went into each well for culture with 9.5 to 10 IU/ml IL-2 and 10 ug/ml peptide pools. Study findings and constraints: Convalescent patients' vaccine-specific clones were spike mono-reactive in 304 of 307 cases.

Germline values: CDR1 SGHTA, CDR2 FQGNSA. The CDR3 spans 17 residues. V lost 3 bases and J 4 bases, leaving 16 bases between the germline ends. This chain links TRBV7-2 with TRBJ1-6, with a tentative D call TRBD1 (6 bases). Sample: CD4+ T cells from blood, cultured in vitro. The sequence was collected from a human donor who had recovered from COVID-19. The CDR3 region is CASSFPTGWGYNSPLHF. The DNA of the CDR3 is TGTGCCAGCAGCTTCCCAACAGGGTGGGGATATAATTCACCCCTCCACTTT.